This entry is about one T cell receptor beta chain. Repertoires were generated with immunoSEQ multiplex PCR, while TCRdb's copy carries only in-frame clones and drops some. The sample contains about 300,000 clones, 87% of which appear only once. The sample comes from a study of blood T cell repertoires in COVID-19. The sequence came from a man aged 18 to 29 with active or convalescent COVID-19. The sample was peripheral blood.

DNA for the CDR3: TGCGCCAGCAGCTACCTCGGGGGGGAAAAACTGTTTTTT. It codes for CASSYLGGEKLFF. The rearrangement links TRBV5-1 to TRBJ1-4, with D tentatively TRBD1 (5 bases). CDR3 length equals 13 residues. The germline V gene has CDR1 SGHRS and CDR2 YFSETQ. V lost 3 bases and J 8 bases, leaving 11 bases between the germline ends.